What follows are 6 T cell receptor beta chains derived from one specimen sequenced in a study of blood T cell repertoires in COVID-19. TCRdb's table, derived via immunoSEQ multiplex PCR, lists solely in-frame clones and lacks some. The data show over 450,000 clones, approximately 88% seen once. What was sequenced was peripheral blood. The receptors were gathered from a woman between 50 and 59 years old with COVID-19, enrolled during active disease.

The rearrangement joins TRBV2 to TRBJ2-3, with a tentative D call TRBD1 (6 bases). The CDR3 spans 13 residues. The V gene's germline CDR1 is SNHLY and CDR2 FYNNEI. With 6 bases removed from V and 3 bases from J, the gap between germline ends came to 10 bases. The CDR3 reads CASRWTETDTQYF. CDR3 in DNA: TGTGCCAGCAGGTGGACAGAGACAGATACGCAGTATTTT.

CDR3 in DNA: TGTGCCAGCAGCGTCGGGACTTCCTACGAGCAGTACTTC. Translated: CASSVGTSYEQYF. The V call is TRBV5-6, the J call TRBJ2-7; a weak D match, TRBD2 (6 bases). V was trimmed by 4 bases and J by 1 base, leaving 9 bases between them. Germline lookup yields CDR1 SGHDT and CDR2 YYEEEE. CDR3 length: 13 residues. The whole variable domain, remainder taken from reference TRBV5-6 and TRBJ2-7, is DAGVTQSPTHLIKTRGQQVTLRCSPKSGHDTVSWYQQALGQGPQFIFQYYEEEERQRGNFPDRFSGHQFPNYSSELNVNALLLGDSALYLCASSVGTSYEQYFGPGTRLTVT.

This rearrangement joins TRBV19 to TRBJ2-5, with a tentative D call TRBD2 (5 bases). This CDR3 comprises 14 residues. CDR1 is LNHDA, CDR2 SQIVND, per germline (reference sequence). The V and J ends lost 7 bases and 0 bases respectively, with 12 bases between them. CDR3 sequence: CASTPGSYQETQYF. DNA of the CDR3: TGTGCCAGTACCCCGGGATCGTACCAAGAGACCCAGTACTTC.

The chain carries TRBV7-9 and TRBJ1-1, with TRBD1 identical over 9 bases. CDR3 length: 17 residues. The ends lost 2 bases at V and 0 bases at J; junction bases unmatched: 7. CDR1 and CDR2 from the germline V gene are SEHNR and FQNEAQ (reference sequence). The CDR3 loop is CASSLWGQGHMNTEAFF. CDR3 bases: TGTGCCAGCAGCTTATGGGGACAGGGACACATGAACACTGAAGCTTTCTTT. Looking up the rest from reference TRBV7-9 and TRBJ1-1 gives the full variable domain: DTGVSQNPRHKITKRGQNVTFRCDPISEHNRLYWYRQTLGQGPEFLTYFQNEAQLEKSRLLSDRFSAERPKGSFSTLEIQRTEQGDSAMYLCASSLWGQGHMNTEAFFGQGTRLTVV.

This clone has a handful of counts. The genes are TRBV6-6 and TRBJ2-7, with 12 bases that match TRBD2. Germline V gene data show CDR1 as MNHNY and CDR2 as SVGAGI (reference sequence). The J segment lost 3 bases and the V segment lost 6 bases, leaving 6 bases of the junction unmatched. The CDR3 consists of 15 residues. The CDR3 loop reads CASSFGLAGNYEQYF. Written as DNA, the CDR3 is TGTGCCAGCAGCTTCGGACTAGCGGGAAACTACGAGCAGTACTTC.

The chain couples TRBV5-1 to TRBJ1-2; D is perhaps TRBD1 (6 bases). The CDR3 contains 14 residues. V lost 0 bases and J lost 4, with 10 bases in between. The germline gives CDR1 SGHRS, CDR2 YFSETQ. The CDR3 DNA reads TGCGCCAGCAGCTTGGAGGGGGTTGGCTATGGCTACACCTTC. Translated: CASSLEGVGYGYTF.